Listed below are T cell receptor beta chains from one sample, sequenced in a study of cytomegalovirus exposure and HLA in healthy donors. The repertoire was sequenced with immunoSEQ multiplex PCR; TCRdb's copy has only in-frame clones and lacks some. The table lists fewer than 85,000 clones, roughly 79% of them singletons. Specimen: PBMCs. The receptors were sampled from a male donor in good health and CMV-seropositive. Both conserved end residues are part of each CDR3. A D gene is named only where the DNA matches it firmly. Clone size is stated in some rows and not others, as once, few, many or a class when expanded.

j_call clone_size d_call v_call cdr3_length cdr3_aa cdr3_nt
TRBJ2-7 - TRBD1 TRBV4-2 14 CASSPRQGDYEQYF TGTGCCAGCAGCCCTCGACAGGGGGACTACGAGCAGTACTTC
TRBJ2-1 - TRBD2 TRBV5-1 15 CASRPRLAGEGEQFF TGCGCCAGCAGACCCCGACTAGCGGGAGAGGGGGAGCAGTTCTTC
TRBJ2-7 - - TRBV5-1 13 CASSLFPGAEQYF TGCGCCAGCAGCTTGTTTCCAGGGGCCGAGCAGTACTTC
TRBJ2-3 once - TRBV29-1 13 CSGDREGTDTQYF TGCAGCGGTGACAGGGAGGGGACAGATACGCAGTATTTT
TRBJ1-1 - - TRBV5-4 13 CASSLGQITEAFF TGTGCCAGCAGCTTGGGACAGATCACTGAAGCTTTCTTT
TRBJ1-6 - - TRBV18 16 CASSPAEGRHGSPLHF TGTGCCAGCTCACCGGCGGAGGGGCGGCATGGGTCACCCCTCCACTTT
TRBJ1-5 - - TRBV4-1 16 CASSQEGGMSNQPQHF TGCGCCAGCAGCCAAGAGGGGGGGATGAGCAATCAGCCCCAGCATTTT
TRBJ2-1 - TRBD2 TRBV4-2 15 CASSQDRGGLSEQFF TGTGCCAGCAGCCAAGATCGGGGGGGGTTGAGTGAGCAGTTCTTC
TRBJ2-7 - - TRBV6-5 13 CASTSGGIYEQYF TGTGCCAGCACGAGTGGGGGGATCTACGAGCAGTACTTC
TRBJ1-1 - - TRBV11-2 13 CASSSRADTEAFF TGTGCCAGCAGCTCGCGGGCGGACACTGAAGCTTTCTTT